Listed below are T cell receptor beta chains from one sample, sequenced in a study of molecular identifiers for immune sequencing clone quantification. TCRdb used MiXCR to reprocess the PCR reads, holding one entry per CDR3 protein. Of under 350,000 distinct CDR3 sequences listed, roughly a quarter are singletons. The specimen sequenced was naive CD8+ T cells from blood, with Jurkat cell RNA spiked in. These receptors originate from a human donor in good health. Some libraries in this study had Jurkat cell RNA spiked in. The CDR3 runs from the conserved cysteine through the conserved F or W. D genes are given only for firm matches. A row's size may be missing; if present it is once, few, many or a size class.

v_gene	d_gene	j_gene	abundance	CDR3aa	CDR3nt
TRBV7-9	.	TRBJ2-6	many	CASSSEDSPTPF	TGTGCCAGCAGCTCCGAGGATAGCCCGACCCCTTTC
TRBV4-2	TRBD2	TRBJ2-7	.	CAGSHRTSDFPYEQYF	TGTGCCGGCAGCCACAGAACTAGCGATTTTCCCTACGAGCAGTACTTC
TRBV7-3	.	TRBJ2-5	few	CASSPSASQETQYF	TGTGCCAGCAGCCCATCTGCATCCCAAGAGACCCAGTACTTC
TRBV4-3	TRBD2	TRBJ2-7	few	CASSQRTSGLYEQYF	TGCGCCAGCAGCCAAAGGACTAGCGGACTTTACGAGCAGTACTTC
TRBV24-1	.	TRBJ2-1	many	CATSDGGGWQFF	TGTGCCACCAGTGACGGTGGTGGGTGGCAGTTCTTC
TRBV9	TRBD2	TRBJ2-3	many	CASSDSGGAIGTQYF	TGTGCCAGCAGCGATAGCGGGGGAGCCATCGGTACGCAGTATTTT
TRBV29-1	.	TRBJ1-3	.	CSAAGSGNTIYF	TGCAGCGCCGCAGGGTCTGGAAACACCATATATTTT
TRBV12-3/TRBV12-4	.	TRBJ2-7	many	CASSYDSYEQYF	TGTGCCAGCAGTTATGACTCCTACGAGCAGTACTTC
TRBV27	.	TRBJ2-7	.	CASSLFFGGSYEQYF	TGTGCCAGCAGTTTATTCTTCGGGGGCTCCTACGAGCAGTACTTC
TRBV6-2/TRBV6-3	TRBD2	TRBJ2-7	once	CASNEERRGSYEQYF	TGTGCCAGCAACGAAGAGCGGCGGGGGAGCTACGAGCAGTACTTC
TRBV4-3	TRBD1	TRBJ2-7	.	CASSLNAGTGFSYERYF	TGCGCCAGCAGCCTTAACGCGGGGACAGGGTTCTCCTACGAGCGGTACTTC
TRBV7-3	.	TRBJ2-1	.	CASSLMDMRPPHNEQFF	TGTGCCAGCAGCTTAATGGACATGAGACCCCCCCACAATGAGCAGTTCTTC
TRBV7-9	.	TRBJ2-5	many	CASSLASQETQYF	TGTGCCAGCAGCTTAGCAAGCCAAGAGACCCAGTACTTC
TRBV4-1	.	TRBJ1-3	few	CASSQEIPRAGNTIYF	TGCGCCAGCAGCCAAGAGATCCCCAGGGCTGGAAACACCATATATTTT
TRBV7-2	.	TRBJ2-1	many	CASSLDVFSSYNEQFF	TGTGCCAGCAGCTTAGACGTCTTTAGCTCCTACAATGAGCAGTTCTTC
TRBV2	.	TRBJ2-7	few	CASSEIQVSFEQYF	TGTGCCAGCAGTGAAATTCAGGTATCGTTCGAGCAGTACTTC
TRBV14	.	TRBJ1-1	.	CASSQVLGVNTEAFF	TGTGCCAGCAGCCAAGTCTTGGGTGTGAACACTGAAGCTTTCTTT
TRBV24-1	.	TRBJ2-1	few	CATSDPGLALHNEQFF	TGTGCCACCAGTGATCCGGGACTTGCACTTCACAATGAGCAGTTCTTC
TRBV13	.	TRBJ2-7	.	CASSLGRAGGFYGQYF	TGTGCCAGCAGCTTAGGCCGGGCAGGGGGGTTCTACGGGCAGTACTTC
TRBV7-9	TRBD1	TRBJ2-7	many	CASSLLGQGYEQYF	TGTGCCAGCAGCTTATTGGGACAGGGGTACGAGCAGTACTTC
TRBV29-1	.	TRBJ2-1	.	CSVEDASAYNEQFF	TGCAGCGTTGAAGATGCTAGCGCCTACAATGAGCAGTTCTTC
TRBV7-2	.	TRBJ1-4	.	CASSLDRVWGEKLFF	TGTGCCAGCAGCTTAGATAGGGTTTGGGGTGAAAAACTGTTTTTT
TRBV27	.	TRBJ1-4	many	CATLNQEKLFF	TGTGCCACCCTGAACCAGGAAAAACTGTTTTTT
TRBV6-1	.	TRBJ1-5	many	CASSGDNSNQPQHF	TGTGCCAGCAGTGGGGACAATAGCAATCAGCCCCAGCATTTT
TRBV7-7	.	TRBJ2-3	many	CASSYTGSDTQYF	TGTGCTAGCAGCTATACAGGGTCCGATACGCAGTATTTT
TRBV19	.	TRBJ2-1	few	CASSIVDYNEQFF	TGTGCCAGTAGTATCGTTGACTACAATGAGCAGTTCTTC
TRBV6-1	.	TRBJ1-1	.	CASSELQGGLNTGAFF	TGTGCCAGCAGTGAATTGCAGGGTGGCTTGAACACTGGAGCTTTCTTT
TRBV27	TRBD2	TRBJ2-2	.	CASSLLAGNTGELFF	TGTGCCAGCAGTCTACTAGCGGGGAACACCGGGGAGCTGTTTTTT
TRBV4-1	TRBD1	TRBJ1-1	.	CASSQRAWDRGYTEAFF	TGCGCCAGCAGCCAGAGGGCCTGGGACAGGGGTTACACTGAAGCTTTCTTT
TRBV6-5	.	TRBJ2-1	.	CASSLVGPSYNEQFF	TGTGCCAGCAGTCTCGTTGGGCCGAGCTACAATGAGCAGTTCTTC
TRBV5-4	TRBD1	TRBJ2-2	few	CASSLGGQGNTGGLFF	TGTGCCAGCAGCTTGGGAGGACAGGGGAACACCGGGGGGCTGTTTTTT
TRBV19	TRBD1	TRBJ1-1	few	CASIWETGKAFF	TGTGCCAGTATCTGGGAGACAGGGAAAGCTTTCTTT
TRBV20-1	.	TRBJ2-7	.	CSARDGVRGASYEQYF	TGCAGTGCTAGAGATGGGGTGAGGGGGGCCTCCTACGAGCAGTACTTC
TRBV28	.	TRBJ1-5	many	CASSQPGRNQPQHF	TGTGCCAGCAGTCAACCGGGACGGAATCAGCCCCAGCATTTT
TRBV12-3/TRBV12-4	.	TRBJ1-2	.	CASSLVNYGYTF	TGTGCCAGCAGTTTGGTTAACTATGGCTACACCTTC
TRBV6-5	TRBD1	TRBJ2-7	.	CASRDNRGPTYEQYF	TGTGCCAGCAGGGATAACAGGGGACCGACCTACGAGCAGTACTTC
TRBV28	TRBD2	TRBJ2-5	few	CASSFQTSGSRFETQYF	TGTGCCAGCAGTTTTCAGACTAGCGGGAGTCGTTTTGAGACCCAGTACTTC
TRBV20-1	.	TRBJ2-7	.	CNARDFYEQYF	TGCAATGCTAGGGATTTTTACGAGCAGTACTTC
TRBV19	.	TRBJ1-5	few	CASSIKGYSNQPQHF	TGTGCCAGTAGTATTAAGGGCTATAGCAATCAGCCCCAGCATTTT
TRBV30	.	TRBJ2-1	.	CAWSGGQPYNEQFF	TGTGCCTGGAGCGGGGGACAGCCCTACAATGAGCAGTTCTTC
TRBV13	.	TRBJ2-3	few	CASSLSLGGPRDTQYF	TGTGCCAGCAGCTTATCGTTAGGGGGGCCAAGGGATACGCAGTATTTT